One sample yielded the 22 T cell receptor beta chains listed below, sequenced in a study of OX40 agonist ivuxolimab in advanced cancers. Measured with immunoSEQ multiplex PCR; TCRdb has only the in-frame clones, and not every one. The sample has 55,000 to 70,000 clones; around 78% are singletons. This specimen consisted of CD4+ or CD8+ T cells sorted from blood, obtained in a trial of the OX40 agonist ivuxolimab. These receptors all come from an adult with an advanced solid tumor such as melanoma, head and neck, liver or kidney cancer.

The chain carries TRBV27 and TRBJ2-3, with unresolved D. Looked up from germline, CDR1 is MNHEY and CDR2 is SMNVEV (reference sequence). The CDR3 contains 14 residues. V gave up 2 bases and J gave up 5 bases, with 11 bases separating them. Written as DNA, the CDR3 is TGTGCCAGCAGTTTACTTAGCAACAAAGATACGCAGTATTTT. Amino acids: CASSLLSNKDTQYF.

CDR3 coding DNA: TGCGCCAGCAGCCAAGATGGGGGGTATAGCAATCAGCCCCAGCATTTT. This gives the protein CASSQDGGYSNQPQHF. The chain couples TRBV4-1 to TRBJ1-5; a possible D gene is TRBD1 (5 bases). V was trimmed by 0 bases and J by 0 bases, leaving 9 bases between them. The CDR3 spans 16 residues. Per germline, CDR1 MGHRA and CDR2 YSYEKL.

The chain links TRBV11-2 to TRBJ1-2, with TRBD1 matching over 8 bases. The CDR3 totals 12 residues. Unmatched junction bases numbered 1, after V lost 2 bases and J lost 8 bases. Germline assignment: CDR1 SGHAT and CDR2 FQNNGV. CDR3 residues: CASSLQGAGYTF. CDR3 DNA: TGTGCCAGCAGCTTACAGGGGGCCGGCTACACCTTC.

The J gene is TRBJ1-3, the V gene TRBV11-3; unclear D gene. This CDR3 contains 14 residues. Trimming cost V 5 bases and J 2 bases, with 10 bases left between them. Germline CDR1 SGHNT, CDR2 YENEEA. The CDR3 reads CASSRTATGNTIYF. The CDR3 region has the DNA TGTGCCAGCAGCCGTACAGCTACTGGAAACACCATATATTTT. The full variable domain, rest sourced from reference TRBV11-3 and TRBJ1-3, is EAGVVQSPRYKIIEKKQPVAFWCNPISGHNTLYWYLQNLGQGPELLIRYENEEAVDDSQLPKDRFSAERLKGVDSTLKIQPAELGDSAVYLCASSRTATGNTIYFGEGSWLTVV.

This clone appeared a single time. The rearrangement links TRBV7-9 to TRBJ2-1; 11 bases line up with TRBD2. The CDR3 length is 18 residues. The junction had 10 bases not matched to a gene; V was cut back by 2 bases and J by 4 bases. The germline gives CDR1 SEHNR, CDR2 FQNEAQ (reference sequence). The chain's CDR3 is CASSLPPRLAGTYNEQFF. In nucleotides, the CDR3 is TGTGCCAGCAGCTTACCCCCGCGACTAGCGGGGACATACAATGAGCAGTTCTTC.

This chain joins TRBV5-1 and TRBJ2-5; D is undetermined. The ends were cut back, 0 bases at V and 4 bases at J, with 13 bases in the middle. The germline V gene encodes CDR1 SGHRS and CDR2 YFSETQ. CDR3 size: 15 residues. CDR3 loop: CASSLADGPGETQYF. DNA for the CDR3: TGCGCCAGCAGCTTGGCCGACGGTCCTGGAGAGACCCAGTACTTC.

The chain is built from TRBV4-1 and TRBJ1-3; D is possibly TRBD1 (6 bases). The germline V and J ends were trimmed by 4 bases and 0 bases, with 16 bases remaining between them. CDR3 length equals 17 residues. CDR1 MGHRA and CDR2 YSYEKL come from the germline V gene. CDR3 amino acids: CASSPVRGAGSGNTIYF. The CDR3 coding sequence is TGCGCCAGCAGCCCGGTACGGGGGGCGGGCTCTGGAAACACCATATATTTT.

Remarks on this clone: Other DNA sequences in the same sample also yield this CDR3. The V call is TRBV6-5, the J call TRBJ2-7; 7 positions match TRBD1. Germline CDR1 MNHEY, CDR2 SVGAGI. V shed 8 bases, J shed 4 bases, and the junction held 5 bases outside the gene matches. The CDR3 is 12 residues long. For the CDR3, the DNA is TGTGCCAGCCGACAGGGAAATTACGAGCAGTACTTC. This gives the protein CASRQGNYEQYF.

This clone was observed once. The rearrangement links TRBV19 to TRBJ2-3, with 9 bases aligning to TRBD2. This CDR3 has 17 residues. Losses at the gene ends were 0 bases for V and 7 bases for J; bases not matched to a gene: 11. The V gene's germline CDR1 is LNHDA and CDR2 SQIVND (reference sequence). CDR3 protein: CASSIEWAGGPPYTQYF. The CDR3 DNA reads TGTGCCAGTAGTATAGAGTGGGCGGGGGGGCCCCCATATACGCAGTATTTT.

V gene TRBV30 combines with J gene TRBJ2-3; D may be TRBD1 (6 bases). V dropped 1 base and J dropped 1 base, with 15 bases sitting between them. This CDR3 spans 16 amino acids. Looked up from germline, CDR1 is GTSNPN and CDR2 is SVGIG (reference sequence). The CDR3 is CAWSAFRDKRTDTQYF. The CDR3 DNA is TGTGCCTGGAGTGCGTTTCGGGACAAACGCACAGATACGCAGTATTTT. Drawing the rest from reference TRBV30 and TRBJ2-3, the complete variable domain is SQTIHQWPATLVQPVGSPLSLECTVEGTSNPNLYWYRQAAGRGLQLLFYSVGIGQISSEVPQNLSASRPQDRQFILSSKKLLLSDSGFYLCAWSAFRDKRTDTQYFGPGTRLTVL.

The chain combines TRBV18 with TRBJ1-1, with 8 positions matching TRBD1. Germline V gene data show CDR1 as KGHSH and CDR2 as LQKENI. V was clipped by 4 bases and J by 2 bases; unmatched bases: 12. There are 17 residues in the CDR3. The DNA of the CDR3 is TGTGCCAGCTCACGAATGGCGTCGGGACAGGTAAACACTGAAGCTTTCTTT. Protein sequence: CASSRMASGQVNTEAFF.

The chain employs TRBV5-1 and TRBJ1-1; no clear D. The CDR3 covers 17 residues. The V end lost 0 bases, the J end lost 7 bases, and 22 bases lay between the germline ends. Germline assignment: CDR1 SGHRS and CDR2 YFSETQ. CDR3 nucleotide sequence: TGCGCCAGCAGCTTGGGGTCAAACACAGCGATCCCCTATGAAGCTTTCTTT. As protein: CASSLGSNTAIPYEAFF. Together with reference TRBV5-1 and TRBJ1-1, the CDR3 gives the full variable domain: KAGVTQTPRYLIKTRGQQVTLSCSPISGHRSVSWYQQTPGQGLQFLFEYFSETQRNKGNFPGRFSGRQFSNSRSEMNVSTLELGDSALYLCASSLGSNTAIPYEAFFGQGTRLTVV.

The genes are TRBV18 and TRBJ2-6, with D perhaps being TRBD1 or TRBD2 (5 bases each). Trimming removed 3 bases from V and 0 bases from J, with 12 bases in between. The CDR3 consists of 17 residues. Germline V gene lookup returns CDR1 KGHSH and CDR2 LQKENI. The CDR3 DNA reads TGTGCCAGCTCACCCGGGACCCCCGGCTCTGGGGCCAACGTCCTGACTTTC. As protein: CASSPGTPGSGANVLTF.

This clone appeared once. The CDR3 region has the DNA TGTGCCAGCAGAACCACAGGGGGATCACCCCTCCACTTT. Translation: CASRTTGGSPLHF. This chain joins TRBV11-2 and TRBJ1-6; 8 bases are shared with TRBD1. V dropped 6 bases and J dropped 10; count of bases not matched to a gene: 5. This CDR3 comprises 13 residues. Germline CDR1 SGHAT, CDR2 FQNNGV.

The rearrangement uses TRBV19 and TRBJ2-7; perhaps D is TRBD1 or TRBD2 (5 bases each). The CDR3 is 14 amino acids. V was cut by 5 bases and J by 2 bases, with 13 bases left in between. In germline, CDR1 is LNHDA, CDR2 SQIVND (reference sequence). The CDR3 bases are TGTGCCAGTAGTCTTAGGGACCGCGCCTACGAGCAGTACTTC. Its protein is CASSLRDRAYEQYF.

This chain uses TRBV9 with TRBJ2-3; possible D gene TRBD2, 5 bases. V was shortened by 1 base and J by 2 bases, with 8 bases between the two germline ends. Germline CDR1 and CDR2: SGDLS and YYNGEE. There are 14 residues in the CDR3. The CDR3 sequence is CASSVSGDTDTQYF. The CDR3 bases are TGTGCCAGCAGCGTATCCGGGGACACAGATACGCAGTATTTT.

The chain uses TRBV19 and TRBJ1-5; 8 bases line up with TRBD1. The CDR3 spans 14 residues. V gave up 8 bases and J gave up 5 bases; unmatched junction bases: 8. Looked up from germline, CDR1 is LNHDA and CDR2 is SQIVND (reference sequence). In nucleotides, the CDR3 is TGTGCCAGTGCGGGGGGCAGGGGGCATCAGCCCCAGCATTTT. Translating gives CASAGGRGHQPQHF. The variable domain in full, with the rest retrieved from reference TRBV19 and TRBJ1-5, is DGGITQSPKYLFRKEGQNVTLSCEQNLNHDAMYWYRQDPGQGLRLIYYSQIVNDFQKGDIAEGYSVSREKKESFPLTVTSAQKNPTAFYLCASAGGRGHQPQHFGDGTRLSIL.

V and J are TRBV7-2 and TRBJ2-5; D is unclear. The CDR3 is 13 residues long. Germline CDR1 and CDR2: SGHTA and FQGNSA. V was clipped by 3 bases and J by 5 bases, with 10 bases between them. The CDR3: CASSFDRQETQYF. CDR3 DNA: TGTGCCAGCAGCTTCGACCGGCAGGAGACCCAGTACTTC.

This clone appeared a single time. V is TRBV6-1 and J is TRBJ1-1; 10 positions agree with TRBD1. The CDR3 runs 14 residues. Germline V gene lookup returns CDR1 MNHNS and CDR2 SASEGT. The V and J ends lost 4 bases and 4 bases, in that order; junction bases with no gene match: 3. CDR3 sequence: CASSAWTGGTEAFF. CDR3 nucleotides: TGTGCCAGCAGTGCCTGGACAGGGGGCACTGAAGCTTTCTTT.

J is TRBJ1-2 and V is TRBV9, with D unclear. With 3 bases removed from V and 8 bases from J, the gap between germline ends came to 20 bases. The CDR3 has 15 residues. Germline values: CDR1 SGDLS, CDR2 YYNGEE. CDR3 nucleotide sequence: TGTGCCAGCAGCGCCCGACTGCTCCCCGGGGAGGGCTACACCTTC. Translating it yields CASSARLLPGEGYTF.

The rearrangement joins TRBV11-3 to TRBJ1-5; D is uncertain. Germline V lookup: CDR1 SGHNT, CDR2 YENEEA. Trimming pared 2 bases from V and 1 base from J, leaving 18 bases between. This CDR3 comprises 18 residues. The CDR3 DNA reads as TGTGCCAGCAGCTTACGGACTCGGCGAGGAGAAAGCAATCAGCCCCAGCATTTT. This sequence encodes CASSLRTRRGESNQPQHF.

The chain recombines TRBV4-2 with TRBJ1-4; TRBD1 is a possible D gene (6 bases). The V end lost 3 bases, the J end lost 3 bases, and 11 bases lay between the germline ends. Per germline, CDR1 LGHNA and CDR2 YNFKEQ. This CDR3 region has 15 residues. CDR3 bases: TGTGCCAGCAGCCAGGCGTGGGGGCCTAATGAAAAACTGTTTTTT. Amino acid sequence: CASSQAWGPNEKLFF.